This is a list of T cell receptor beta chains from one sample in a study of cytomegalovirus exposure and HLA in healthy donors. The method was immunoSEQ multiplex PCR; TCRdb's version includes in-frame clones alone and lacks a portion of them. This repertoire includes 100,000 to 150,000 clones. The material sequenced was PBMCs. The receptor source for this set is a man in his late teens or twenties in good health and CMV-seronegative. Each CDR3 is given with its conserved first and last residue. D genes are given only for firm matches.

TRBJ1-1	13	NA	TRBV2	TGTGCCAGCAGTTCTACAGGGTCCACTGAAGCTTTCTTT	CASSSTGSTEAFF
TRBJ1-3	14	TRBD1	TRBV6-5	TGTGCCAGCCGACAGGGCGTCTCTGGAAACACCATATATTTT	CASRQGVSGNTIYF
TRBJ2-7	12	NA	TRBV6-1	TGTGCCAGCAGTGACGTAGCTTACGAGCAGTACTTC	CASSDVAYEQYF
TRBJ2-5	16	NA	TRBV27	TGTGCCAGCACCCATAGAGGAGGGGGGGGTTGGGAGACCCAGTACTTC	CASTHRGGGGWETQYF
TRBJ1-1	14	NA	TRBV7-9	TGTGCCAGCAGCTTAAACGGGATGAACACTGAAGCTTTCTTT	CASSLNGMNTEAFF
TRBJ2-7	16	TRBD1	TRBV5-1	TGCGCCAGCAGCTCCATCCGGACAGGGGGAGAAGGCGAGCAGTACTTC	CASSSIRTGGEGEQYF
TRBJ1-1	16	NA	TRBV6-5	TGTGCCAGCAGTTATGGCAGGGCCCTTCTGAACACTGAAGCTTTCTTT	CASSYGRALLNTEAFF
TRBJ2-3	15	NA	TRBV5-6	TGTGCCAGCATCGAAAGGGGCAGCGTCCCAGATACGCAGTATTTT	CASIERGSVPDTQYF
TRBJ2-5	17	TRBD1	TRBV18	TGTGCCAGCTCACCCGGGACAGGCCTACCGCCGGGGAAGACCCAGTACTTC	CASSPGTGLPPGKTQYF
TRBJ1-6	13	NA	TRBV19	TGTGCCAGTAGTGTGGAGGGCTCCGGACCCCTCCACTTT	CASSVEGSGPLHF
TRBJ2-7	16	TRBD2	TRBV19	TGTGCCAGTACCTTCCGAGAGACTAGCGGGGCCTACGAGCAGTACTTC	CASTFRETSGAYEQYF
TRBJ2-1	16	TRBD1	TRBV5-1	TGCGCCAGCAGCTTGGCCGTTACAGGGGGTAACAATGAGCAGTTCTTC	CASSLAVTGGNNEQFF
TRBJ1-2	13	NA	TRBV27	TGTGCCAGCAGTTTCCGAGCGAGTGGTGGCTACACCTTC	CASSFRASGGYTF
TRBJ1-4	16	TRBD1	TRBV28	TGTGCCAGCAGTCCGACGGACAGGGTAGTGAGGGAAAAACTGTTTTTT	CASSPTDRVVREKLFF
TRBJ2-7	17	NA	TRBV5-1	TGCGCCAGCAGCCCGCTAGGAGCTGGTACGAGCTCCTACGAGCAGTACTTC	CASSPLGAGTSSYEQYF
TRBJ2-3	10	NA	TRBV20-1	TGCAGTGGAGATACAGATACGCAGTATTTT	CSGDTDTQYF
TRBJ1-5	14	NA	TRBV27	TGTGCCAGCAGTTTCTCCGGTAGCAATCAGCCCCAGCATTTT	CASSFSGSNQPQHF
TRBJ1-1	15	NA	TRBV10-2	TGCGCCAGCAGTGATACGGGACATTGGTTAACTGAAGCTTTCTTT	CASSDTGHWLTEAFF
TRBJ2-7	14	TRBD1	TRBV5-1	TGCGCCAGCAGCCCCTGGGACAGGGGGCTCGAGCAGTACTTC	CASSPWDRGLEQYF
TRBJ2-1	16	TRBD2	TRBV6-5	TGTGCCAGCAGTTACTCGGCGGGGGACTCCTACAATGAGCAGTTCTTC	CASSYSAGDSYNEQFF
TRBJ2-1	16	TRBD1	TRBV27	TGTGCCAGCAGTTTATACACAGGGGTTGTGGTGAATGAGCAGTTCTTC	CASSLYTGVVVNEQFF
TRBJ2-7	16	TRBD2	TRBV2	TGTGCCCTAAACCCAGCGGGAGTATCTATAACCTACGAGCAGTACTTC	CALNPAGVSITYEQYF
TRBJ2-3	16	TRBD2	TRBV11-2	TGTGCCAGCAGATATTCTAGCGGGAGAATCACAGATACGCAGTATTTT	CASRYSSGRITDTQYF
TRBJ1-5	14	TRBD1	TRBV7-8	TGTGCCAGCAGCTTACGACAGGGGTTCTGGGCCCAGCATTTT	CASSLRQGFWAQHF
TRBJ2-1	14	NA	TRBV7-9	TGTGCCAGCAAGAAGGAGGGAGCCTACAATGAGCAGTTCTTC	CASKKEGAYNEQFF
TRBJ2-2	16	TRBD2	TRBV5-1	TGCGCCAGCAGCTTTAAGAGCGGGGGGCAGGCCGGGGAGCTGTTTTTT	CASSFKSGGQAGELFF
TRBJ2-1	15	NA	TRBV5-4	TGTGCCAGCAGCCTCGACCGCCGGGAGTTAAATGAGCAGTTCTTC	CASSLDRRELNEQFF
TRBJ2-5	11	TRBD2	TRBV2	TGTGCCAGCAGTGAAGGGGCGGGAGGGGACTTC	CASSEGAGGDF
TRBJ1-2	17	NA	TRBV29-1	TGCAGCGTTGTCCCCAGGTCTACTTTTTCCGCTGGGTCAGGCTACACCTTC	CSVVPRSTFSAGSGYTF
TRBJ1-2	14	NA	TRBV4-1	TGCGCCAGCAGTCACATGACTGCGGAGGGTGGCTACACCTTC	CASSHMTAEGGYTF
TRBJ1-1	14	TRBD1	TRBV18	TGTGCCAGCTCCCCTGACAGGGGGGGCCTTGAAGCTTTCTTT	CASSPDRGGLEAFF
TRBJ1-1	11	TRBD1	TRBV19	TGTGCCAGTCAGGGGGTCACTGAAGCTTTCTTT	CASQGVTEAFF
TRBJ2-1	16	TRBD2	TRBV4-2	TGTGCCAGCAGCCGACGAACTAGCGGGGGGGCCCATGAGCAGTTCTTC	CASSRRTSGGAHEQFF
TRBJ2-5	16	TRBD1	TRBV7-9	TGTGCCAGCAGCCTGAGAGGGGGACAGGGGGCTGCGACCCAGTACTTC	CASSLRGGQGAATQYF
TRBJ2-3	16	TRBD2	TRBV6-4	TGTGCCAGCAGTGAGGTCCCTAGCGGGGGCACAGATACGCAGTATTTT	CASSEVPSGGTDTQYF
TRBJ2-3	14	NA	TRBV5-1	TGCGCCAGCAGCTTGTCCCCCTTCACAGATACGCAGTATTTT	CASSLSPFTDTQYF
TRBJ2-1	13	NA	TRBV30	TGTGCCTGGAGAGGGCTAGCCGGCAATGAGCAGTTCTTC	CAWRGLAGNEQFF
TRBJ2-7	16	TRBD2	TRBV19	TGTGCCAGTAGTACCCCTCTCTTCCGGGAGGACTACGAGCAGTACTTC	CASSTPLFREDYEQYF
TRBJ1-2	15	TRBD1	TRBV7-3	TGTGCCAGCAGCGCCACCGGGACAGGGGGCTATGGCTACACCTTC	CASSATGTGGYGYTF
TRBJ2-3	13	NA	TRBV4-1	TGCGCCAGTTCCGGATCTGCGGCAGATACGCAGTATTTT	CASSGSAADTQYF
TRBJ2-5	17	TRBD1	TRBV7-9	TGTGCCAGCAGCTTAGTTGGTGGGGGACAGAGACAAGAGACCCAGTACTTC	CASSLVGGGQRQETQYF
TRBJ2-2	15	TRBD1	TRBV5-8	TGTGCCAGCATAGGACAGGGGGTCGCCACCGGGGAGCTGTTTTTT	CASIGQGVATGELFF
TRBJ2-1	15	NA	TRBV6-5	TGTGCCAGCAGTTACCGGGCGGGGAGGTACAATGAGCAGTTCTTC	CASSYRAGRYNEQFF
TRBJ1-2	16	NA	TRBV4-1	TGCGCCAGCAGCCAAGGGGAGGGATCGAGGGGCTATGGCTACACCTTC	CASSQGEGSRGYGYTF
TRBJ2-7	15	NA	TRBV19	TGTGCCAGTAGTGGCCTGCCAGGGGCGCCCTACGAGCAGTACTTC	CASSGLPGAPYEQYF